This T cell receptor beta chain was sequenced during a study of T-cell reconstitution after alpha-beta-depleted transplantation in children. There are 18 residues in the CDR3. Germline V gives CDR1 MNHNS, CDR2 SASEGT. Trimming took 9 bases from V and 0 from J, leaving 24 bases between them. Preparation of the TCRbeta library involved a method that used unique molecular identifiers. MiXCR, run by TCRdb on the PCR reads, gives a single entry per CDR3 protein. The sample has about 640,000 distinct CDR3 sequences, around 13% seen once. The receptor comes from a male patient aged 10 to 17 who had a stem cell transplant for acute myeloid leukemia, so the T cells may come from the graft donor. The chain carries TRBV6-1 and TRBJ2-1; a weak D match, TRBD2 (6 bases). The material sequenced was PBMCs, mostly from graft donor cells, taken 360 days after TCRalphabeta/CD19-depleted stem cell transplant. CDR3 amino acids: CASHGGLVGVSSYNEQFF. The DNA for the CDR3 is TGTGCCAGTCACGGGGGTTTAGTCGGGGTCAGCTCCTACAATGAGCAGTTCTTC.